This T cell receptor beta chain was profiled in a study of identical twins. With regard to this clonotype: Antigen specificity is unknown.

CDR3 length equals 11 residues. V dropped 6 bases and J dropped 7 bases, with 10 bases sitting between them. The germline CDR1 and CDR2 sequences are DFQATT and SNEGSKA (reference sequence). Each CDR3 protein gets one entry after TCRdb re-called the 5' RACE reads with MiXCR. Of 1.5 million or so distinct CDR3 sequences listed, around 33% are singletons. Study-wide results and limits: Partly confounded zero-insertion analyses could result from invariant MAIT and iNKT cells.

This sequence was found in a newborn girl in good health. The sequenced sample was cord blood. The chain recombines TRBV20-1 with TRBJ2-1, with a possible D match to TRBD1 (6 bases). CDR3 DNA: TGCAGTGCCGGACAGAAGAATGAGCAGTTCTTC. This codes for CSAGQKNEQFF.